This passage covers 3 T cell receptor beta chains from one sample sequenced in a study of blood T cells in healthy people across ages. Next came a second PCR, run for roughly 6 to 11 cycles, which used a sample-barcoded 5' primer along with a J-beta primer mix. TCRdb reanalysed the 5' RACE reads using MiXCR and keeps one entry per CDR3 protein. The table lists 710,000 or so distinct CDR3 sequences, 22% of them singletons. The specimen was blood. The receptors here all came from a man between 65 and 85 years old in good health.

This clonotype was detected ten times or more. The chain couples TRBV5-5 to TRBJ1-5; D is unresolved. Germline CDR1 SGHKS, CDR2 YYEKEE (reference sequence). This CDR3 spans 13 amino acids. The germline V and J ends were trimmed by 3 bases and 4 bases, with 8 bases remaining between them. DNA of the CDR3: TGTGCCAGCAGCTCGGGAGTAAATCAGCCCCAGCATTTT. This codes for CASSSGVNQPQHF.

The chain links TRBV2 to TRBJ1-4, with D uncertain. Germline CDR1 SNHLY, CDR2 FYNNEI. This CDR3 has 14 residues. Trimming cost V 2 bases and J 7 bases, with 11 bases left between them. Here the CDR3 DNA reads TGTGCCAGCAGTGAACTGGGGATCGCTGAAAAACTGTTTTTT. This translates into CASSELGIAEKLFF. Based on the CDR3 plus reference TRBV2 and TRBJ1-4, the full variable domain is EPEVTQTPSHQVTQMGQEVILRCVPISNHLYFYWYRQILGQKVEFLVSFYNNEISEKSEIFDDQFSVERPDGSNFTLKIRSTKLEDSAMYFCASSELGIAEKLFFGSGTQLSVL.

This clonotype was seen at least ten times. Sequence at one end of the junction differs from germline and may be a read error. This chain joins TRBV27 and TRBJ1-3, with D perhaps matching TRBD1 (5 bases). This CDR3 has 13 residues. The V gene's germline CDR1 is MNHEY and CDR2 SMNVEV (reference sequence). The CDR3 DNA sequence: TGCGCCAGCAGCTCGGGACGTGGAAACACCATATATTTT. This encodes CASSSGRGNTIYF.